This T cell receptor beta chain was profiled in a study of blood T cell repertoires in COVID-19. Study-level information: T cells, B-cell-depleted T cells, or PBMCs provided the cDNA or gDNA that served as material.

Assay used: immunoSEQ multiplex PCR; TCRdb lists only in-frame clones, some missing. The sample contains fewer than 150,000 clones, around 85% of which appear only once. What was sequenced was peripheral blood. The sequence was collected from a human donor in a cohort sampled during active COVID-19.

CDR3 DNA sequence: TGCAGCGTTGCACGACAGGGGGCTAACTATGGCTACACCTTC. Amino acids: CSVARQGANYGYTF. The chain is built from TRBV29-1 and TRBJ1-2; 9 bases map to TRBD1. J lost 0 bases, V lost 4 bases, and 3 bases had no gene match. Germline CDR1 SQVTM, CDR2 ANQGSEA. The CDR3 has 14 residues.